This T cell receptor (beta chain) was observed in a study of blood T cell repertoires in COVID-19. TCRdb's copy holds only in-frame clones and misses some; the assay was immunoSEQ multiplex PCR. The sample lists under 30,000 clones, 94% occurring once. Germline CDR1 is SGHVS and CDR2 is FQNEAQ. The CDR3 runs 17 residues. V lost 0 bases to trimming and J lost 0 bases; unmatched junction nucleotides: 4. The clonotype originates from a human donor with active COVID-19. The donor label of this sample is uncertain. The V call is TRBV7-8, the J call TRBJ2-7; 11 bases are a match to TRBD2. Sequenced sample: peripheral blood. The CDR3 region has the DNA TGTGCCAGCAGCTTAGCGGGACTAGCGGTGAGCTCCTACGAGCAGTACTTC. Translated: CASSLAGLAVSSYEQYF. The whole variable domain, remainder taken from reference TRBV7-8 and TRBJ2-7, is GAGVSQSPRYKVAKRGQDVALRCDPISGHVSLFWYQQALGQGPEFLTYFQNEAQLDKSGLPSDRFFAERPEGSVSTLKIQRTQQEDSAVYLCASSLAGLAVSSYEQYFGPGTRLTVT.